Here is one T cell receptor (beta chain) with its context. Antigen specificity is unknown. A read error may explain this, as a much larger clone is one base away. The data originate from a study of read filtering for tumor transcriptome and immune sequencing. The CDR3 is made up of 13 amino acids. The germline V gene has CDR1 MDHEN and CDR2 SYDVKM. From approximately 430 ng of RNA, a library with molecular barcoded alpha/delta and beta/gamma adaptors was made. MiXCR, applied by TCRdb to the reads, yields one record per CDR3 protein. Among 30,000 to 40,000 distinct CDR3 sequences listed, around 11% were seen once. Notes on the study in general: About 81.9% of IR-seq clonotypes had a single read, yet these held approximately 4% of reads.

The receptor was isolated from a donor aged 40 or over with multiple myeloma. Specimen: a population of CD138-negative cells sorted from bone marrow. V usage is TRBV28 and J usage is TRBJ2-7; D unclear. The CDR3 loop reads CASRLFRRYEQYF. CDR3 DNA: TGTGCCAGCAGGTTATTTCGTCGGTACGAGCAGTACTTC.